This entry is about one T cell receptor beta chain. By 5'RACE template switching, TCR cDNA was produced, with a universal primer site and UMIs added in the process. TCRdb re-analysed the 5' RACE reads in MiXCR, keeping a single row per CDR3 protein. The repertoire holds about 300,000 distinct CDR3 sequences, with 6.8% as singletons. This record belongs to a study of T cells after yellow fever vaccination. With V trimmed by 7 bases and J by 0 bases, 13 bases remained unmatched. The CDR3 extends over 17 amino acids. CDR1 is LNHDA, CDR2 SQIVND, per germline (reference sequence). The chain joins TRBV19 to TRBJ1-1; 8 positions match TRBD1. The sequence was collected from a man aged 18 to 30 who received the YFV17D yellow fever vaccine. The specimen comprised PBMCs, sampled 45 days after the first yellow fever vaccination. CDR3 in DNA: TGTGCCAGTACCTTGACAGGGGCCGCCCTTATGAACACTGAAGCTTTCTTT. Its translation is CASTLTGAALMNTEAFF.